This T cell receptor beta chain was sequenced during a study of neurological immune-mediated disorders. V was pared by 5 bases and J by 6 bases, with 8 bases of the junction left unmatched. The CDR3 runs 14 residues. Germline V CDR1 and CDR2: SEHNR, FQNEAQ (reference sequence). This clonotype was observed many times. TCRdb used MiXCR to reprocess the 5' RACE reads, holding one entry per CDR3 protein. The sample carries over 50,000 distinct CDR3 sequences, around 5% recorded once. The rearrangement uses TRBV7-9 and TRBJ2-3; TRBD1 aligns across 7 bases. Sample: PBMCs. This clonotype was obtained from a human donor with multiple sclerosis. The donor label of this sample is uncertain. CDR3 protein: CASSPRQGWDTQYF. The CDR3 DNA reads TGTGCCAGCAGCCCCCGACAGGGTTGGGATACGCAGTATTTT.